This T cell receptor (beta chain) appears in the sequencing data of a study of blood T cell repertoires in COVID-19 (dated by TCRdb to between 2020 and 2021). The study in broad terms: The collaborator samples originated in the United States, Italy and Spain and spanned the acute and convalescent phases of COVID-19. The prospective study material was composed of cDNA or gDNA derived from T cells, B-cell-depleted T cells, or PBMCs. Deeply sampled blood TCRbeta repertoires from subjects exposed to, actively infected with, or recovered from COVID-19 were included in the dataset. The repertoires were released in a freely available public database meant as a resource for research on the immune response to SARS-CoV-2. Samples came from the ongoing ImmuneRACE study (first 160 participants) plus 1,254 subjects from 6 global collaborators. The sample metadata nearly always contained a de-identified subject ID, COVID-19 status, age in years and sex. Where HLA class I and class II types were available, the types were taken from metadata supplied by the sample provider, not from assay-based typing. Broader findings and caveats from the paper: How much clinical and demographic metadata was included differed by source and by participant, and the metadata was provided uncurated.

A second Seattle source provided samples from volunteer blood donors who had recovered from COVID-19. The collaborating institutions used their own protocols to collect whole blood in K2EDTA tubes. For TCRbeta analysis, collaborators shipped samples in one of three forms: frozen whole blood, isolated PBMCs, or DNA extracted from either of those sample types. The immunoSEQ Assay, a bias-controlled multiplex PCR, was used to amplify TCRbeta CDR3 regions from genomic DNA. The study's processing was this. The number of nucleated cells in each sample was estimated from the amplification of reference gene primers within the assay. To quantify the absolute abundance of each unique TCRbeta CDR3 rearrangement, sequence reads were collapsed and filtered. For each sample, productive Simpson clonality was calculated as the square root of Simpson's diversity index across productive rearrangements. TCRdb mirrors the immuneACCESS table, restricted to in-frame sequences. Some clones are absent from its copies; in checked studies, under half trace to an unresolved V gene, and the reason for the others is unknown. The D gene and trimming were derived from the DNA, and the V and J assignments and clone size from that table. The table for this sample lists a few hundred thousand clones; around four fifths of them were counted only once. Jointly, the top ten make up 4.5% to 5.5% of the sample.

With regard to this clone: No antigen is known for it. One base away there is no much larger clone; base qualities are not given.

This clonotype originated in a woman in her fifties or sixties who had recovered from COVID-19. Sequences were obtained from peripheral blood.

CDR3 sequence: CASTGTGNEQFF. The nucleotides read TGTGCCAGCACCGGGACAGGGAATGAGCAGTTCTTC. The chain is encoded by TRBV7-9 joined to TRBJ2-1; 9 middle bases align to TRBD1. Counted from cysteine to phenylalanine, this CDR3 has 12 amino acids. The retained sequence is limited to the CDR3, 36 bases, with the frame set at the first base. The germline V gene (reference sequence) yields SEHNR for CDR1 and FQNEAQ for CDR2. Compared with germline, V lacks 7 bases and J lacks 7 bases; bases without a gene match: 2.